What follows are 26 T cell receptor beta chains derived from one specimen sequenced in a study of neurological immune-mediated disorders. TCRdb passed the 5' RACE reads through MiXCR, listing each CDR3 protein once. Here the sample spans under 40,000 distinct CDR3 sequences, almost 7.5% being singletons. Sequencing was carried out using CD4+ T cells from blood. These receptors originate from a man aged 45-65 years in good health.

This clonotype occurred many times. The rearrangement joins TRBV7-2 to TRBJ2-7, with 7 bases fitting TRBD1. The CDR3 length is 15 residues. Looked up from germline, CDR1 is SGHTA and CDR2 is FQGNSA. The V segment lost 5 bases and the J segment 2 bases; nucleotides outside the gene matches: 9. The CDR3 nucleotides are TGTGCCAGCAGCCCCGACAGGGCGGCTACCTACGAGCAGTACTTC. It is translated as CASSPDRAATYEQYF.

This clonotype was counted at least ten times. The CDR3 sequence is CASGRDVNTEAFF. In nucleotides, the CDR3 is TGTGCCAGCGGCCGGGACGTCAACACTGAAGCTTTCTTT. The rearrangement uses TRBV28 and TRBJ1-1; TRBD1 might be the D (5 bases). The CDR3 spans 13 residues. Looked up from germline, CDR1 is MDHEN and CDR2 is SYDVKM. V was pared by 8 bases and J by 2 bases, with 12 bases between. The complete variable domain, with remaining parts taken from reference TRBV28 and TRBJ1-1, reads DVKVTQSSRYLVKRTGEKVFLECVQDMDHENMFWYRQDPGLGLRLIYFSYDVKMKEKGDIPEGYSVSREKKERFSLILESASTNQTSMYLCASGRDVNTEAFFGQGTRLTVV.

This clonotype came up many times. The rearrangement joins TRBV15 to TRBJ2-7, with D perhaps TRBD2 (5 bases). CDR1 and CDR2 (germline): LNHNV, YYDKDF (reference sequence). V shed 1 base and J shed 0 bases, with 13 bases lying between them. This CDR3 comprises 16 residues. DNA for the CDR3: TGTGCCACCAGCAGAGGAAGAGGGCTCATCTCCTACGAGCAGTACTTC. Amino acids: CATSRGRGLISYEQYF.

This clonotype was detected ten times or more. V and J are TRBV3-1 and TRBJ2-5, with TRBD2 matching 13 bases. The CDR3 has 14 amino acids. Losses at the gene ends were 5 bases for V and 4 bases for J; bases not matched to a gene: 1. From germline, CDR1 is LGHDT and CDR2 YNNKEL (reference sequence). The CDR3 sequence is CASSGLAGVETQYF. The CDR3 DNA reads as TGTGCCAGCAGCGGACTAGCGGGAGTAGAGACCCAGTACTTC.

This clonotype occurred many times. The chain carries TRBV7-3 and TRBJ2-2; the D call may be TRBD1 or TRBD2 (6 bases each). CDR1 SGHTA and CDR2 FQGTGA come from the germline V gene. V lost 5 bases, J lost 5 bases, and 15 bases lay in between. CDR3 length equals 15 residues. CDR3 in amino acids: CASSPGAPQTGELFF. The CDR3 bases are TGTGCCAGCAGCCCGGGGGCTCCACAGACCGGGGAGCTGTTTTTT.

This clonotype was observed a few times. The rearrangement joins TRBV7-2 to TRBJ2-1, with D unresolved. In germline, CDR1 is SGHTA, CDR2 FQGNSA. This CDR3 comprises 13 residues. V dropped 0 bases and J dropped 8 bases, with 8 bases sitting between them. CDR3 in DNA: TGTGCCAGCAGCTTAGCGCCAAGGGATGAGCAGTTCTTC. It is translated as CASSLAPRDEQFF. Full variable domain (missing parts from reference TRBV7-2 and TRBJ2-1): GAGVSQSPSNKVTEKGKDVELRCDPISGHTALYWYRQSLGQGLEFLIYFQGNSAPDKSGLPSDRFSAERTGGSVSTLTIQRTQQEDSAVYLCASSLAPRDEQFFGPGTRLTVL.

This clonotype was detected many times. This chain connects TRBV24-1 to TRBJ2-5, with a possible D match to TRBD1 (6 bases). This CDR3 spans 14 amino acids. CDR1 is KGHDR, CDR2 SFDVKD, per germline. V lost 0 bases and J 6 bases, leaving 10 bases between the germline ends. The CDR3 DNA reads as TGTGCCACCAGTGATTTGAAGGGGGAACAGACCCAGTACTTC. Translation gives CATSDLKGEQTQYF.

This clonotype was seen repeatedly, ten times or more. The CDR3 nucleotides are TGCGCCAGCAGCCCCGGACCGGCGGTTGGCCATGAGCAGTTCTTC. Translated, it gives CASSPGPAVGHEQFF. V is TRBV5-1 and J is TRBJ2-1, with no clear D. Germline V gene lookup returns CDR1 SGHRS and CDR2 YFSETQ. The CDR3 extends over 15 amino acids. Trimming stripped 4 bases from V and 8 bases from J, with 19 bases between.

The chain has TRBV20-1 and TRBJ2-7, with D hard to call. The V end was cut by 3 bases, the J end by 5 bases, with 11 bases between. Germline loops: CDR1 DFQATT, CDR2 SNEGSKA (reference sequence). The CDR3 is 12 amino acids. CDR3 amino acids: CSASFLGNEQYF. CDR3 DNA: TGCAGTGCTAGTTTTTTGGGCAACGAGCAGTACTTC.

Ten or more counts support this clonotype. The CDR3 DNA sequence: TGCAGCGCTGGCGCCAACACTGAAGCTTTCTTT. Protein product: CSAGANTEAFF. The rearrangement joins TRBV29-1 to TRBJ1-1; no definite D call. The V gene's germline CDR1 is SQVTM and CDR2 ANQGSEA. V dropped 7 bases and J dropped 2 bases, with 8 bases sitting between them. The CDR3 extends over 11 amino acids.

This clonotype was recorded many times. J is TRBJ2-3 and V is TRBV7-2, with TRBD2 matching over 13 bases. The CDR3 length is 21 residues. CDR1 SGHTA and CDR2 FQGNSA come from the germline V gene. The junction had 18 bases not matched to a gene; V was cut back by 5 bases and J by 1 base. This CDR3 reads CASSTTPPGTSGMWGTDTQYF. The CDR3 nucleotides read TGTGCCAGCAGCACAACCCCCCCCGGGACTAGCGGGATGTGGGGCACAGATACGCAGTATTTT.

This clonotype was counted many times. This sequence joins TRBV7-2 and TRBJ2-1, with 10 bases matching TRBD2. J lost 5 bases, V lost 5 bases, and 6 bases had no gene match. This CDR3 has 15 amino acids. CDR1 SGHTA and CDR2 FQGNSA come from the germline V gene. Written as DNA, the CDR3 is TGTGCCAGCAGCACCCGGACTAGCGGAGACAATGAGCAGTTCTTC. It specifies CASSTRTSGDNEQFF.

This clonotype was counted at least ten times. This chain uses TRBV9 with TRBJ1-6; no definite D call. V was shortened by 4 bases and J by 7 bases, with 15 bases between the two germline ends. The CDR3 is made up of 15 amino acids. Germline V gives CDR1 SGDLS, CDR2 YYNGEE. CDR3 sequence (DNA): TGTGCCAGCAGCCCGAAGGACTTGGGGAATTCACCCCTCCACTTT. Translation gives CASSPKDLGNSPLHF.

This clonotype was picked up many times. Mismatch with germline at one junction end may stem from a read error. V and J are TRBV20-1 and TRBJ2-5; weak D call: TRBD2 (5 bases). CDR3 size: 13 residues. Germline lookup yields CDR1 DFQATT and CDR2 SNEGSKA (reference sequence). CDR3 coding DNA: TGCAGTGGTGCTCGACTGGCGAGGGAGAGCCAGTACTTC. Amino acids: CSGARLARESQYF.

This clonotype was seen at least ten times. The rearrangement joins TRBV7-2 to TRBJ2-2; 10 nucleotides line up with TRBD1. The germline V gene encodes CDR1 SGHTA and CDR2 FQGNSA. V was clipped by 5 bases and J by 9 bases; unmatched bases: 6. CDR3 size: 14 residues. CDR3 region: CASSQGTGDRELFF. CDR3 bases: TGTGCCAGCAGCCAAGGGACAGGGGACCGGGAGCTGTTTTTT.

This clonotype showed up many times. The J gene is TRBJ2-7, the V gene TRBV5-8, with no clear D. The CDR3 sequence is 14 residues long. The V gene lost 2 bases and the J gene lost 3 bases, with 12 bases spanning the gap. Germline CDR1 and CDR2: SGHTS and YDEGEE. The CDR3: CASSLQLAGYEQYF. CDR3 DNA sequence: TGTGCCAGCAGCTTACAGTTGGCCGGCTACGAGCAGTACTTC.

This clonotype was counted ten times or more. The CDR3 region has the DNA TGTGCCAGCAGCTCCCAAGGGCAGGGGGCAGGGGAGACCCAGTACTTC. Translated, it gives CASSSQGQGAGETQYF. This sequence joins TRBV7-2 and TRBJ2-5; 8 positions match TRBD1. There are 16 residues in the CDR3. CDR1 SGHTA and CDR2 FQGNSA come from the germline V gene. Trimming at V came to 4 bases and at J to 5 bases, leaving 12 bases not matched to a gene.

This clonotype was counted at least ten times. This chain joins TRBV6-5 and TRBJ2-7; D remains unclear. The CDR3 loop spans 16 amino acids. V lost 6 bases to trimming and J lost 3 bases, with 21 bases between them. Germline V CDR1 and CDR2: MNHEY, SVGAGI. CDR3 nucleotides: TGTGCCAGCAGGCAACCGATCGGGTGGGCCCTCTACGAGCAGTACTTC. Translated: CASRQPIGWALYEQYF.

This clonotype has a count of ten or more. V usage is TRBV28 and J usage is TRBJ2-3; TRBD1 matches at 11 bases. The CDR3 spans 17 residues. CDR1 is MDHEN, CDR2 SYDVKM, per germline. After removal of 10 bases from V and 4 bases from J, the junction contained 16 bases not matched to a gene. CDR3 sequence reads: CATTSAPGQGGPDTQYF. The CDR3 DNA reads as TGTGCCACCACCTCAGCCCCGGGACAGGGGGGTCCAGATACGCAGTATTTT.

In this sample, this clonotype turned up many times. The rearrangement links TRBV7-2 to TRBJ2-7; no reliable D call. Trimming took off 3 bases at V and 2 bases at J, with 11 bases between the two ends. The CDR3 length is 14 residues. CDR1 and CDR2 from the germline V gene are SGHTA and FQGNSA. The CDR3 sequence is CASSLTLLPYEQYF. In DNA form, the CDR3 reads TGTGCCAGCAGCTTGACACTTCTCCCCTACGAGCAGTACTTC.

This clonotype was counted many times. This chain uses TRBV18 with TRBJ2-7; D might be TRBD1 or TRBD2, each matching 6 bases. The germline V gene has CDR1 KGHSH and CDR2 LQKENI. The CDR3 is 14 residues long. V shed 4 bases and J shed 6 bases, with 16 bases lying between them. In DNA, the CDR3 is TGTGCCAGCTCACGGGGGGCCATTAGGGTCGAGCAGTACTTC. Protein product: CASSRGAIRVEQYF.

The chain employs TRBV20-1 and TRBJ2-7; D not certain. Looked up from germline, CDR1 is DFQATT and CDR2 is SNEGSKA (reference sequence). CDR3 length: 12 residues. V was pared by 3 bases and J by 3 bases, with 9 bases between. CDR3: CSASRQHYEQYF. The CDR3 DNA is TGCAGTGCTAGCAGGCAGCACTACGAGCAGTACTTC.

This sequence joins TRBV19 and TRBJ2-7; D is ambiguous. The V gene lost 11 bases and the J gene lost 3 bases, with 23 bases spanning the gap. Germline V CDR1 and CDR2: LNHDA, SQIVND (reference sequence). This CDR3 spans 15 amino acids. CDR3: CAPMDGPRKNYEQYF. DNA for the CDR3: TGTGCCCCTATGGATGGGCCAAGAAAAAACTACGAGCAGTACTTC.

The table lists this clonotype with many counts. This sequence joins TRBV7-2 and TRBJ2-2; possible D gene TRBD1, 6 bases. The length of the CDR3 is 15 residues. Germline loops: CDR1 SGHTA, CDR2 FQGNSA. Trimming shortened V by 2 bases and J by 5 bases, and 12 bases separated the two germline ends. The CDR3 bases are TGTGCCAGCAGCTTAAGCAGGGGAAGTACCGGGGAGCTGTTTTTT. Protein: CASSLSRGSTGELFF.

Turning to this clonotype: This may stem from a read error, because a much larger clone lies one nucleotide away. The V call is TRBV7-2, the J call TRBJ2-7; 7 positions match TRBD2. V lost 7 bases, J lost 6 bases, and 12 bases stayed unmatched. The germline V gene encodes CDR1 SGHTA and CDR2 FQGNSA. The CDR3 runs to 14 residues. The CDR3 coding sequence is TGTGCCAGCAACTCCCGCTGGGGCGGGGGCGAGCAGTACTTC. It yields the protein CASNSRWGGGEQYF.

There are many counts of this clonotype. The CDR3 sequence is CATSRDKYTQYF. CDR3 in DNA: TGTGCCACCAGCAGAGATAAATATACGCAGTATTTT. This chain connects TRBV15 to TRBJ2-3; no firm D call. Trimming left V 0 bases short and J 7 bases short, with 5 bases between. Germline CDR1 reads LNHNV; CDR2 reads YYDKDF (reference sequence). The CDR3 spans 12 residues.